Each of the 3 T cell receptor beta chains below was sequenced from the same sample in a study of early T cells in non-severe SARS-CoV-2 infection. TCRdb used MiXCR to reprocess the 5' RACE reads, holding one entry per CDR3 protein. The sample comprises about 80,000 distinct CDR3 sequences, 9.5% to 15% of which are singletons, and around 1.1% rests with the top ten. The sample consisted of whole blood. These TCRs come from an adult who was a healthcare worker with PCR-confirmed SARS-CoV-2 infection or an uninfected control (not recorded which).

In its sample, this clonotype was seen many times. The V call is TRBV7-8, the J call TRBJ2-2; 10 bases are shared with TRBD2. V shed 1 base and J 6 bases; nucleotides not matched to a gene: 5. Germline assignment: CDR1 SGHVS and CDR2 FQNEAQ. The CDR3 runs 16 residues. The CDR3 DNA is TGTGCCAGCAGCTTAGGAGCGGGGGGGCTGGCCGGGGAGCTGTTTTTT. Its translation is CASSLGAGGLAGELFF.

The genes are TRBV9 and TRBJ1-4, with unresolved D. Germline CDR1 and CDR2: SGDLS and YYNGEE. CDR3 length: 13 residues. With 0 bases removed from V and 8 bases from J, the gap between germline ends came to 8 bases. CDR3 DNA sequence: TGTGCCAGCAGCGTAGACCAAAACGAAAAACTGTTTTTT. This sequence encodes CASSVDQNEKLFF. The whole variable domain, filled in from reference TRBV9 and TRBJ1-4, reads DSGVTQTPKHLITATGQRVTLRCSPRSGDLSVYWYQQSLDQGLQFLIQYYNGEERAKGNILERFSAQQFPDLHSELNLSSLELGDSALYFCASSVDQNEKLFFGSGTQLSVL.

This clonotype appeared many times. The chain is built from TRBV19 and TRBJ2-2, with D perhaps matching TRBD1 (5 bases). CDR1 is LNHDA, CDR2 SQIVND, per germline (reference sequence). The CDR3 runs 15 residues. The V end lost 6 bases, the J end lost 0 bases, and 11 bases lay between the germline ends. As DNA, the CDR3 is TGTGCCAGTAGAGGAGTCAGGGCGAACACCGGGGAGCTGTTTTTT. This codes for CASRGVRANTGELFF.